Shown below are 23 T cell receptor beta chains from a single sample sequenced in a study of cytotoxic CD8 clonotypes in ibrutinib-treated CLL. This table comes from immunoSEQ multiplex PCR, and its TCRdb copy is limited to in-frame clones, with some not included. Of more than 200,000 clones listed, roughly 70% are singletons. The sample was PBMCs, taken after 24 months of ibrutinib treatment. The receptor source for this set is a human donor with chronic lymphocytic leukemia.

V is TRBV7-9 and J is TRBJ2-1; TRBD1 matches 7 bases. Losses at the gene ends were 3 bases for V and 8 bases for J; bases not matched to a gene: 16. The germline CDR1 and CDR2 sequences are SEHNR and FQNEAQ (reference sequence). The CDR3 runs 17 residues. For the CDR3, the DNA is TGTGCCAGCAGCTTGGTCACAAAGCAGGGGGTTGGAGATGAGCAGTTCTTC. It encodes CASSLVTKQGVGDEQFF.

CDR3 residues: CASSQDGDTEAFF. The CDR3 DNA sequence: TGTGCCAGCAGCCAGGACGGGGACACTGAAGCTTTCTTT. The genes are TRBV14 and TRBJ1-1; no reliable D call. The length of the CDR3 is 13 residues. Trimming cost V 3 bases and J 3 bases, with 8 bases left between them. CDR1 and CDR2 (germline): SGHDN, FVKESK.

This clone has a handful of counts. This chain links TRBV9 with TRBJ2-3; 11 nucleotides match TRBD2. V gave up 0 bases and J gave up 5 bases; unmatched junction bases: 5. CDR1 SGDLS and CDR2 YYNGEE come from the germline V gene. CDR3 length: 16 residues. The CDR3: CASSVDLAGGRDTQYF. DNA of the CDR3: TGTGCCAGCAGCGTAGATCTAGCGGGAGGCAGAGATACGCAGTATTTT.

This clone was counted between two and nine times. V gene TRBV4-2 combines with J gene TRBJ1-2; tentative D call: TRBD1 (6 bases). Germline V gene data show CDR1 as LGHNA and CDR2 as YNFKEQ. The CDR3 contains 15 residues. The germline V and J ends were trimmed by 0 bases and 4 bases, with 12 bases remaining between them. The CDR3 region is CASSQERGGVYGYTF. CDR3 coding DNA: TGTGCCAGCAGCCAAGAACGAGGGGGGGTCTATGGCTACACCTTC.

V usage is TRBV11-2 and J usage is TRBJ2-1, with D possibly being TRBD1 (5 bases). The CDR3 sequence is 16 residues long. V dropped 4 bases and J dropped 6 bases, with 19 bases sitting between them. CDR1 and CDR2 from the germline V gene are SGHAT and FQNNGV. The CDR3 loop is CASSSPPQGVTNEQFF. CDR3 DNA sequence: TGTGCCAGCAGCTCCCCGCCTCAGGGCGTTACCAATGAGCAGTTCTTC.

This clone was detected a few times. The CDR3: CASSYTGAHPETQYF. The CDR3 nucleotides read TGTGCCAGCAGTTACACCGGGGCACACCCAGAGACCCAGTACTTC. The genes are TRBV6-6 and TRBJ2-5; the D call may be TRBD1 or TRBD2 (5 bases each). The germline gives CDR1 MNHNY, CDR2 SVGAGI (reference sequence). V was shortened by 2 bases and J by 4 bases, with 14 bases between the two germline ends. The CDR3 has 15 amino acids.

The chain is built from TRBV7-9 and TRBJ2-7, with 7 bases aligning to TRBD2. CDR3 length equals 15 residues. The ends lost 4 bases at V and 4 bases at J; junction bases unmatched: 10. Germline lookup yields CDR1 SEHNR and CDR2 FQNEAQ (reference sequence). CDR3 DNA: TGTGCCAGCAGCTATTCGGGGGGAGGCTTTTACGAGCAGTACTTC. Amino acid sequence: CASSYSGGGFYEQYF. Full variable domain (remainder filled in from reference TRBV7-9 and TRBJ2-7): DTGVSQNPRHKITKRGQNVTFRCDPISEHNRLYWYRQTLGQGPEFLTYFQNEAQLEKSRLLSDRFSAERPKGSFSTLEIQRTEQGDSAMYLCASSYSGGGFYEQYFGPGTRLTVT.

The V gene is TRBV5-6, the J gene TRBJ1-2; D is undetermined. Trimming stripped 4 bases from V and 4 bases from J, with 11 bases between. Germline values: CDR1 SGHDT, CDR2 YYEEEE. The CDR3 has 13 amino acids. CDR3 in DNA: TGTGCCAGCAGCCCCGTGGGCGGCTATGGCTACACCTTC. Amino acids: CASSPVGGYGYTF.

The chain joins TRBV21-1 to TRBJ2-1. TRBV21-1 is a known pseudogene. This CDR3 is built from 14 residues. The CDR3 is CASSTGQSNNEQFF. CDR3 nucleotides: TGTGCCAGCAGCACGGGGCAAAGTAACAATGAGCAGTTCTTC.

CDR3: CASTTGRGETQYF. The CDR3 DNA reads as TGTGCCAGCACCACAGGGAGGGGAGAGACCCAGTACTTC. The chain carries TRBV25-1 and TRBJ2-5; possibly TRBD2 for D (7 bases). This CDR3 has 13 residues. Trimming shortened V by 7 bases and J by 4 bases, and 13 bases separated the two germline ends. The germline V gene encodes CDR1 MGHDK and CDR2 SYGVNS.

The chain is built from TRBV5-6 and TRBJ1-5; TRBD1 agrees at 7 bases. The CDR3 is made up of 15 amino acids. Unmatched junction bases numbered 10, after V lost 5 bases and J lost 5 bases. Germline assignment: CDR1 SGHDT and CDR2 YYEEEE. CDR3 residues: CASRYMGGGDQPQHF. The DNA for the CDR3 is TGTGCCAGCAGATACATGGGAGGGGGCGATCAGCCCCAGCATTTT. Using reference TRBV5-6 and TRBJ1-5 for the parts outside the CDR3, the full variable domain is DAGVTQSPTHLIKTRGQQVTLRCSPKSGHDTVSWYQQALGQGPQFIFQYYEEEERQRGNFPDRFSGHQFPNYSSELNVNALLLGDSALYLCASRYMGGGDQPQHFGDGTRLSIL.

Notes on this clone: The DNA is left out, because the CDR3 cannot be placed on it with certainty; the CDR3 is given as TCRdb lists it. The chain couples TRBV6-5 to TRBJ2-1; TRBD2 was called by the table and not checked on the DNA. CDR1 MNHEY and CDR2 SVGAGI come from the germline V gene. The CDR3 length equals 13 residues, ends included. The CDR3 loop reads CAVGPGGPDEQFF.

In regard to this clone: One end of the junction does not line up with germline, which may come from a read error. The chain has TRBV19 and TRBJ1-5; D perhaps matches TRBD1 (5 bases). The CDR3 extends over 15 amino acids. Germline CDR1 reads LNHDA; CDR2 reads SQIVND (reference sequence). CDR3 coding DNA: TGTGCCAGTAGTGTAGACGGGACCGTCCCGCAGCCCCAGCATTTT. This gives the protein CASSVDGTVPQPQHF.

The rearrangement joins TRBV7-6 to TRBJ2-2; D uncertain. The CDR3 consists of 14 residues. From germline, CDR1 is SGHVS and CDR2 FNYEAQ. Trimming pared 3 bases from V and 3 bases from J, leaving 8 bases between. The DNA of the CDR3 is TGTGCCAGCAGCTTGGGTCGTTACACCGGGGAGCTGTTTTTT. Residues: CASSLGRYTGELFF.

The chain is built from TRBV29-1 and TRBJ1-5, with a tentative D call TRBD1 (5 bases). The CDR3 is 13 residues long. Trimming cost V 2 bases and J 6 bases, with 11 bases left between them. Germline values: CDR1 SQVTM, CDR2 ANQGSEA. The CDR3 reads CSVEQGVGQPQHF. CDR3 nucleotide sequence: TGCAGCGTTGAACAAGGGGTTGGTCAGCCCCAGCATTTT.

This clone was recorded a few times. The chain has TRBV4-3 and TRBJ1-5; D might be TRBD1 (5 bases). The CDR3 covers 15 residues. Trimming removed 0 bases at V and 5 bases at J, with 11 bases between. CDR1 and CDR2 from the germline V gene are LGHNA and YSLEER. The CDR3 spells CASSQDRGFHQPQHF. For the CDR3, the DNA is TGCGCCAGCAGCCAAGATCGGGGGTTCCATCAGCCCCAGCATTTT.

This chain joins TRBV27 and TRBJ2-7, with unresolved D. V was trimmed by 6 bases and J by 2 bases, leaving 14 bases between them. There are 14 residues in the CDR3. In germline, CDR1 is MNHEY, CDR2 SMNVEV (reference sequence). In DNA, the CDR3 is TGTGCCAGCAGGGTCACCATCGGACCCTACGAGCAGTACTTC. Encoded protein: CASRVTIGPYEQYF.

This clone was detected only a few times. The V call is TRBV2, the J call TRBJ2-7; D is ambiguous. V was cut by 6 bases and J by 7 bases, with 10 bases left in between. Germline assignment: CDR1 SNHLY and CDR2 FYNNEI. CDR3 length: 11 residues. The DNA of the CDR3 is TGTGCCAGCAGCACGGTGGATGAGCAGTACTTC. Amino acids: CASSTVDEQYF. Together with reference TRBV2 and TRBJ2-7, the CDR3 gives the full variable domain: EPEVTQTPSHQVTQMGQEVILRCVPISNHLYFYWYRQILGQKVEFLVSFYNNEISEKSEIFDDQFSVERPDGSNFTLKIRSTKLEDSAMYFCASSTVDEQYFGPGTRLTVT.

The chain uses TRBV19 and TRBJ2-7, with 9 positions matching TRBD1. The CDR3 length is 14 residues. V lost 6 bases and J lost 6; bases outside the gene matches: 9. Germline V gene data show CDR1 as LNHDA and CDR2 as SQIVND (reference sequence). The DNA for the CDR3 is TGTGCCAGTAGCTTCCGGGACAGGGCAAGCGAGCAGTACTTC. It encodes CASSFRDRASEQYF.

The table lists this clone with a few counts. This chain links TRBV7-2 with TRBJ2-5, with 8 positions matching TRBD2. Looked up from germline, CDR1 is SGHTA and CDR2 is FQGNSA. The CDR3 spans 16 residues. V shed 5 bases, J shed 6 bases, and the junction held 14 bases outside the gene matches. The chain's CDR3 is CASSPDGFREGKTQYF. The CDR3 coding sequence is TGTGCCAGCAGCCCAGACGGGTTTCGGGAGGGCAAGACCCAGTACTTC.

In this sample, this clone turned up once. The DNA for the CDR3 is TGTGCCAGTAGTGTACTAGCGGGAGTGCTCGACGAGCAGTACTTC. Translation: CASSVLAGVLDEQYF. The chain links TRBV19 to TRBJ2-7; 11 bases map to TRBD2. V was clipped by 5 bases and J by 5 bases; unmatched bases: 8. CDR1 LNHDA and CDR2 SQIVND come from the germline V gene (reference sequence). The length of the CDR3 is 15 residues.

In its sample, this clone was seen a few times. This chain joins TRBV5-1 and TRBJ2-6; D may be TRBD1 or TRBD2 (5 bases each). The V gene lost 1 base and the J gene lost 1 base, with 15 bases spanning the gap. Germline-derived CDR1 and CDR2 are SGHRS and YFSETQ. The CDR3 contains 18 residues. The CDR3 protein is CASSLNGARLSGANVLTF. Here the CDR3 DNA reads TGCGCCAGCAGCTTGAACGGGGCCCGCCTTTCTGGGGCCAACGTCCTGACTTTC.

The chain uses TRBV7-2 and TRBJ2-7; D is perhaps TRBD1 (6 bases). Germline CDR1 and CDR2: SGHTA and FQGNSA. CDR3 size: 15 residues. Trimming took off 5 bases at V and 5 bases at J, with 19 bases between the two ends. CDR3 in amino acids: CASSAAQGGLDEQYF. The CDR3 DNA reads as TGTGCCAGCAGCGCGGCACAGGGTGGCTTAGACGAGCAGTACTTC.